This entry concerns a single TCR beta chain. Its antigen remains unidentified. The data were taken from a study of T cell responses to AZD1222 COVID-19 vaccine. General observations from the study: In the spike-specific TCR repertoire, nearly half reportedly target unmutated variant regions. Clonal diversity was possibly underestimated, and the donors were mostly white British, with more females.

Data came from immunoSEQ multiplex PCR; TCRdb stores just in-frame clones and leaves some out. The sample has approximately 130,000 clones; 80% to 90% are singletons. Germline V gene data show CDR1 as DFQATT and CDR2 as SNEGSKA (reference sequence). V gave up 3 bases and J gave up 0 bases, with 9 bases separating them. This CDR3 comprises 14 residues. The material sequenced was peripheral blood, taken on day 0 of AZD1222 vaccination. The rearrangement links TRBV20-1 to TRBJ1-5, with D unclear. The sequence was collected from an adult in good health. CDR3 nucleotides: TGCAGTGCTAGTCCGCGGCATAGCAATCAGCCCCAGCATTTT. This gives the protein CSASPRHSNQPQHF.